This TCR beta chain was sequenced during a study of tumor-infiltrating lymphocytes in oesophageal squamous cell carcinoma. On this clonotype: No conserved phenylalanine or tryptophan is present at the end of the CDR3, so a read error is the likely explanation. Because the CDR3's place on the DNA is in doubt, the DNA is left out and the CDR3 is given as listed by TCRdb.

TCRdb reanalysed the reads using MiXCR and keeps one entry per CDR3 protein. The table has roughly 11,000 distinct CDR3 sequences, roughly 60% seen once. Germline V gene data show CDR1 as MNHEY and CDR2 as SMNVEV (reference sequence). From its first to its last residue, the CDR3 has 16 amino acids. The material sequenced was blood. This sequence joins TRBV27 and TRBJ1-6; the DNA was not compared with TRBD1, the D call given in the table. The clonotype was recovered from a female donor with esophageal squamous cell carcinoma. This chain's CDR3 is CASSLGGGSFEQFFGP.